The sequence of this T cell receptor beta chain was determined in a study of circulating and synovial CD4+ cells in juvenile arthritis. Germline-derived CDR1 and CDR2 are LNHDA and SQIVND (reference sequence). Trimming cost V 1 base and J 1 base, with 8 bases left between them. CDR3 length: 14 residues. With respect to this clone: Its antigen is unidentified.

Findings and limits, study-wide: Circulating pathogenic-like and bulk T cells looked alike by Vbeta family usage. Bulk blood CD4 repertoires were more diverse than these. Circulating pathogenic-like lymphocytes shared a substantially higher fraction of CDR3 sequences with synovium than bulk blood. CPL and bulk CD4 samples differed at least tenfold in T cell genomes.

The table came from immunoSEQ multiplex PCR; TCRdb's copy has only in-frame clones and leaves some out. The table has approximately 31,000 clones, 90% to 95% seen once. Specimen: CD4+ T cells from blood. The chain joins TRBV19 to TRBJ2-7, with D maybe TRBD2 (6 bases). The sequence derives from a human donor with juvenile idiopathic arthritis. Here the CDR3 reads CASSIGLVSYEQYF. The CDR3 nucleotides read TGTGCCAGTAGTATAGGACTAGTATCCTACGAGCAGTACTTC.